This T cell receptor (beta chain) was sequenced during a study of cytomegalovirus exposure and HLA in healthy donors. Worth noting for this clone: Its antigen is unidentified. Germline is not matched at one junction end, which may reflect a read error.

The PCR used 60 Vbeta and 13 Jbeta primers. Clones were read by immunoSEQ multiplex PCR, and TCRdb kept only the in-frame ones, dropping some. The sample shows some 150,000 clones, 70% to 85% of them seen only once. This CDR3 comprises 10 residues. Per the germline V gene, CDR1 is SGHTS and CDR2 is YDEGEE. Study-wide findings and caveats: In a later analysis, the majority of CMV-associated beta chains seemingly showed HLA restriction.

This TCR was sampled from a man aged 40-49 years in good health and CMV-seropositive. The sample comprised PBMCs. V usage is TRBV5-8 and J usage is TRBJ1-2, with D unclear. The CDR3 DNA sequence: TGTGCCAGCAGCCATCATCGGGGTCTCTTC. This encodes CASSHHRGLF.